This T cell receptor (beta chain) was captured in a study of cytomegalovirus exposure and HLA in healthy donors. This clone was seen a handful of times. Germline CDR1 and CDR2: SQVTM and ANQGSEA. Trimming pared 2 bases from V and 3 bases from J, leaving 8 bases between. This CDR3 comprises 12 residues. Primers for the PCR totalled 60 Vbeta and 13 Jbeta. Repertoires were generated with immunoSEQ multiplex PCR, while TCRdb's copy carries only in-frame clones and drops some. The data contain 95,000 to 110,000 clones, about 80% of them singletons. Sequenced input: PBMCs. The chain employs TRBV29-1 and TRBJ2-7; D might be TRBD2 (5 bases). The TCR was taken from a man younger than 40 in good health and CMV-seronegative. CDR3 in DNA: TGCAGCGTTGAATTCCGGGACTACGAGCAGTACTTC. Translating gives CSVEFRDYEQYF.